Described below is a single TCR beta chain sequence and its context. The target antigen is unknown. This record belongs to a study of a mutant IDH1 vaccine in newly diagnosed glioma. About the research overall: Former treatment meant radiotherapy, temozolomide, or both; the majority had gotten both.

This sample's time point: week 23, last vaccination. Mutant IDH1 20-mer peptide, at 300 ug, made up each vaccine dose, with topical imiquimod. New WHO grade 3 or 4 astrocytomas that were IDH1-mutant and ATRX-lost had been found in donors. Germline-derived CDR1 and CDR2 are SEHNR and FQNEAQ (reference sequence). V lost 5 bases and J 0 bases, leaving 17 bases between the germline ends. CDR3 size: 17 residues. Measured with immunoSEQ multiplex PCR; TCRdb has only the in-frame clones, and not every one. Of approximately 39,000 clones in the sample, roughly four fifths were seen once. The clonotype was recovered from a man aged 35 to 55 with glioma. This specimen was PBMCs, taken from a glioma patient whose treatment included an IDH1 peptide vaccine. The V gene is TRBV7-9, the J gene TRBJ1-3; TRBD1 is a possible D gene (6 bases). CDR3 nucleotide sequence: TGTGCCAGCAGCCACCCTGGGACATCCCGCTCTGGAAACACCATATATTTT. This translates into CASSHPGTSRSGNTIYF.